The 17 T cell receptor beta chains below come from one sample, sequenced in a study of OX40 agonist ivuxolimab in advanced cancers. The assay was immunoSEQ multiplex PCR, and TCRdb's table has in-frame clones only and misses some. This sample yields tens of thousands of clones, of which around 90% are seen a single time; around 0.51% belongs to the top ten. This sample comprised CD4+ or CD8+ T cells sorted from blood, obtained in a trial of the OX40 agonist ivuxolimab. The receptor set was obtained from an adult with an advanced solid tumor such as melanoma, head and neck, liver or kidney cancer.

V and J are TRBV2 and TRBJ2-3; the D gene is possibly TRBD2 (6 bases). V gave up 7 bases and J gave up 0 bases, with 11 bases separating them. Germline V gene data show CDR1 as SNHLY and CDR2 as FYNNEI. CDR3 length equals 14 residues. The CDR3 protein is CASKASVSTDTQYF. For the CDR3, the DNA is TGTGCCAGCAAGGCTAGCGTTAGCACAGATACGCAGTATTTT.

The V call is TRBV9, the J call TRBJ2-2; TRBD2 agrees at 11 bases. J lost 4 bases, V lost 4 bases, and 3 bases had no gene match. This CDR3 region has 15 residues. From germline, CDR1 is SGDLS and CDR2 YYNGEE. The CDR3 reads CASSLAGGVTGELFF. The CDR3 region has the DNA TGTGCCAGCAGCTTAGCGGGAGGGGTCACCGGGGAGCTGTTTTTT.

The CDR3 spells CASTPGGTAWGKLFF. CDR3 bases: TGTGCCAGTACCCCCGGGGGTACAGCGTGGGGAAAACTGTTTTTT. V is TRBV19 and J is TRBJ1-4; D may be TRBD1 (5 bases). V dropped 7 bases and J dropped 10 bases, with 22 bases sitting between them. Germline loops: CDR1 LNHDA, CDR2 SQIVND (reference sequence). CDR3 length: 15 residues.

The chain links TRBV5-1 to TRBJ2-3, with TRBD1 matching 10 bases. CDR1 is SGHRS and CDR2 is YFSETQ in the germline V gene. Trimming at V came to 2 bases and at J to 8 bases, leaving 11 bases not matched to a gene. The CDR3 runs 16 residues. In DNA, the CDR3 is TGCGCCAGCAGCTTAGGGACAGGGGCAACGGGTTCTACGCAGTATTTT. Its translation is CASSLGTGATGSTQYF.

This chain links TRBV4-1 with TRBJ2-1; 10 bases fit TRBD2. V lost 3 bases to trimming and J lost 3 bases; unmatched junction nucleotides: 11. The germline V gene encodes CDR1 MGHRA and CDR2 YSYEKL. This CDR3 is 18 amino acids long. The CDR3 spells CASSHERDSGRLYNEQFF. The CDR3 DNA reads TGCGCCAGCAGCCACGAAAGGGATAGCGGGAGGCTCTACAATGAGCAGTTCTTC.

The V call is TRBV5-8, the J call TRBJ2-1; TRBD1 aligns across 7 bases. With 2 bases clipped from V and 4 bases from J, the junction kept 6 bases outside the gene matches. Germline V gives CDR1 SGHTS, CDR2 YDEGEE. This CDR3 is 15 amino acids long. The CDR3: CASSLGQVVYNEQFF. The CDR3 nucleotides read TGTGCCAGCAGCTTAGGACAGGTCGTATACAATGAGCAGTTCTTC.

This chain joins TRBV7-8 and TRBJ1-1; 9 bases line up with TRBD1. With 5 bases clipped from V and 4 bases from J, the junction kept 5 bases outside the gene matches. This CDR3 has 14 amino acids. Germline assignment: CDR1 SGHVS and CDR2 FQNEAQ. CDR3 DNA sequence: TGTGCCAGCAGCCGACAGGGGGTGAGCACTGAAGCTTTCTTT. Encoded protein: CASSRQGVSTEAFF.

V usage is TRBV7-2 and J usage is TRBJ2-3; 7 nucleotides line up with TRBD2. With V trimmed by 5 bases and J by 4 bases, 12 bases remained unmatched. Germline values: CDR1 SGHTA, CDR2 FQGNSA. The CDR3 consists of 16 residues. The CDR3 nucleotides read TGTGCCAGCAGCCTTTTCCTAGCGGCGGGCGCAGATACGCAGTATTTT. The encoded protein is CASSLFLAAGADTQYF.

The table lists this clone with a count of one. V is TRBV30 and J is TRBJ2-3; D unclear. The CDR3 consists of 14 residues. Deletions cut 5 bases from V and 0 bases from J, with 12 bases between. Germline V gene lookup returns CDR1 GTSNPN and CDR2 SVGIG (reference sequence). In DNA form, the CDR3 reads TGTGCCTGGGCCGCGACCCCTAGCACAGATACGCAGTATTTT. Its protein is CAWAATPSTDTQYF.

The gene calls are TRBV9 and TRBJ2-7; 10 nucleotides agree with TRBD1. The CDR3 has 15 residues. The V gene end was trimmed by 3 bases and the J gene end by 7 bases; junction bases not matched to a gene: 10. From germline, CDR1 is SGDLS and CDR2 YYNGEE. CDR3: CASSATGTGAGEQYF. As DNA, the CDR3 is TGTGCCAGCAGCGCAACCGGGACAGGGGCCGGGGAGCAGTACTTC.

The chain links TRBV10-3 to TRBJ2-5; a weak D match, TRBD2 (5 bases). The DNA matches TRBJ2-7 better at its end, which makes the J call doubtful. The V gene's germline CDR1 is ENHRY and CDR2 SYGVKD. This CDR3 has 14 residues. The CDR3 loop is CAISESGESYEQYF. The CDR3 DNA reads TGTGCCATCAGTGAGTCTGGGGAGAGCTACGAGCAGTACTTC.

This chain joins TRBV15 and TRBJ2-5; tentatively, D is TRBD2 (5 bases). The CDR3 is made up of 15 amino acids. Germline CDR1 reads LNHNV; CDR2 reads YYDKDF (reference sequence). The ends were cut back, 0 bases at V and 1 base at J, with 9 bases in the middle. This CDR3 reads CATSRDLGGQETQYF. CDR3 bases: TGTGCCACCAGCAGAGATCTCGGAGGCCAAGAGACCCAGTACTTC.

This clone was recorded a few times. The chain couples TRBV4-2 to TRBJ2-3; tentatively, D is TRBD2 (7 bases). Trimming left V 4 bases short and J 0 bases short, with 11 bases between. The germline V gene has CDR1 LGHNA and CDR2 YNFKEQ. The CDR3 contains 15 residues. CDR3 coding DNA: TGTGCCAGCAGCCGGGGGGGCGGGAGCACAGATACGCAGTATTTT. This gives the protein CASSRGGGSTDTQYF.

The chain couples TRBV19 to TRBJ2-1; D is perhaps TRBD1 or TRBD2 (5 bases each). Germline-derived CDR1 and CDR2 are LNHDA and SQIVND (reference sequence). V lost 5 bases and J 10 bases, leaving 12 bases between the germline ends. This CDR3 has 12 residues. CDR3 DNA sequence: TGTGCCAGTAGTGGGACGGGACCCGAGCAGTTCTTC. Translation: CASSGTGPEQFF. Variable domain in full (rest from reference TRBV19 and TRBJ2-1): DGGITQSPKYLFRKEGQNVTLSCEQNLNHDAMYWYRQDPGQGLRLIYYSQIVNDFQKGDIAEGYSVSREKKESFPLTVTSAQKNPTAFYLCASSGTGPEQFFGPGTRLTVL.

This clone was observed once. This chain uses TRBV4-1 with TRBJ2-1, with 14 bases identical to TRBD2. Germline V gives CDR1 MGHRA, CDR2 YSYEKL. The CDR3 is 22 residues long. J gave up 0 bases and V 3 bases, and 16 bases lay outside the gene matches. The CDR3: CASSHWPRTSGRPKSSYNEQFF. The DNA of the CDR3 is TGCGCCAGCAGCCACTGGCCCCGGACTAGCGGGAGGCCAAAGAGCTCCTACAATGAGCAGTTCTTC.

The CDR3 region is CASSQGRTSGTGANVLTF. The CDR3 DNA reads as TGTGCCAGCAGCCAAGGCCGGACTAGCGGAACTGGGGCCAACGTCCTGACTTTC. The chain recombines TRBV4-2 with TRBJ2-6; 10 bases match TRBD2. This CDR3 comprises 18 residues. Germline CDR1 LGHNA, CDR2 YNFKEQ. V lost 1 base to trimming and J lost 2 bases; unmatched junction nucleotides: 5.

This clone is a singleton in its sample. This CDR3 reads CASTSTLGNTGELFF. As DNA, the CDR3 is TGTGCCAGCACGTCCACTCTGGGGAACACCGGGGAGCTGTTTTTT. V gene TRBV28 combines with J gene TRBJ2-2; D remains unclear. Germline assignment: CDR1 MDHEN and CDR2 SYDVKM. This CDR3 region has 15 residues. V lost 7 bases, J lost 1 base, and 13 bases lay in between.